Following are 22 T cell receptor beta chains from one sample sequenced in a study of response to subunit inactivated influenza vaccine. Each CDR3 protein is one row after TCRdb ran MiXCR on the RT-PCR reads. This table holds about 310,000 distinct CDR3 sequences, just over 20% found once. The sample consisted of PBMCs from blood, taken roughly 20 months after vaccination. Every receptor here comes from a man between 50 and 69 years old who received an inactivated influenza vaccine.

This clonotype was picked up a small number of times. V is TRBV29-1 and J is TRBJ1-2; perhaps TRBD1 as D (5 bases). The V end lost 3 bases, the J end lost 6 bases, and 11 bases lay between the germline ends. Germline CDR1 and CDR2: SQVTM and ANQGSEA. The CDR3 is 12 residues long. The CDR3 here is CSVDRTRDGYTF. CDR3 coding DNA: TGCAGCGTTGATCGCACCAGGGATGGCTACACCTTC.

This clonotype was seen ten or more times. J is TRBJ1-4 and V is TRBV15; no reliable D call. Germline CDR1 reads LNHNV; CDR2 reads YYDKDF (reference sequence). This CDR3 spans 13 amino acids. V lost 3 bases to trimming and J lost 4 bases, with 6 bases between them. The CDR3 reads CATSSGLNEKLFF. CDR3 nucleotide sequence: TGTGCCACCAGCAGCGGACTTAATGAAAAACTGTTTTTT.

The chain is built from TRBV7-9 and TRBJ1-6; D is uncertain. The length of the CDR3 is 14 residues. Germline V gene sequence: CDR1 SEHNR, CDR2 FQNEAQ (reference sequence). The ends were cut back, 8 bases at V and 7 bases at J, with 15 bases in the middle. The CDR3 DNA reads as TGTGCCAGCGCCGACCAGATTGGGAATTCACCCCTCCACTTT. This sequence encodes CASADQIGNSPLHF.

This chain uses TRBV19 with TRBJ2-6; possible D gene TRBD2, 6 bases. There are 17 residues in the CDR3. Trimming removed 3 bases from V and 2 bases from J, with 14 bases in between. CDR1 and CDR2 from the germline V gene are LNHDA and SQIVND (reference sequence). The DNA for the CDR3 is TGTGCCAGTAGTATGTTGGGAGGTGGGCCTGGGGCCAACGTCCTGACTTTC. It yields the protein CASSMLGGGPGANVLTF.

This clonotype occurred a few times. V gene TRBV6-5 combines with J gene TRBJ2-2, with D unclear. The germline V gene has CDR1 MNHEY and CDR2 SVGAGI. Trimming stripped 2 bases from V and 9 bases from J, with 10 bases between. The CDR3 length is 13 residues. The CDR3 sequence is CASSYLQVRELFF. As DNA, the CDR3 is TGTGCCAGCAGTTACCTCCAGGTTAGGGAGCTGTTTTTT.

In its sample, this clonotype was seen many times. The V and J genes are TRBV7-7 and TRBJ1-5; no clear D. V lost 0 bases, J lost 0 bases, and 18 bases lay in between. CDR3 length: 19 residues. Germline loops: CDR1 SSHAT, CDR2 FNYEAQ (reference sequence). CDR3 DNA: TGTGCCAGCAGCTTAGCGCCGGCCCCGGCTTACTATAGCAATCAGCCCCAGCATTTT. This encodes CASSLAPAPAYYSNQPQHF. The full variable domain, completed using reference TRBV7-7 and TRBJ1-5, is GAGVSQSPRYKVTKRGQDVTLRCDPISSHATLYWYQQALGQGPEFLTYFNYEAQPDKSGLPSDRFSAERPEGSISTLTIQRTEQRDSAMYRCASSLAPAPAYYSNQPQHFGDGTRLSIL.

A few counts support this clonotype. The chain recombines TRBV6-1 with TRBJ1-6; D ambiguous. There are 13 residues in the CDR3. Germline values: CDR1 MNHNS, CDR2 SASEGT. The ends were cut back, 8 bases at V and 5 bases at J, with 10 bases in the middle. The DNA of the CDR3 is TGTGCCAGCGCGAAAGTCAATAATTCACCCCTCCACTTT. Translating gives CASAKVNNSPLHF.

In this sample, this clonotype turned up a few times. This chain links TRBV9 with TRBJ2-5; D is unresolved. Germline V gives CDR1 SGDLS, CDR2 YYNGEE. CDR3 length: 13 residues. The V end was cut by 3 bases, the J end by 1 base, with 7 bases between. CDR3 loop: CASSGGVQETQYF. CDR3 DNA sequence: TGTGCCAGCAGCGGCGGAGTCCAAGAGACCCAGTACTTC.

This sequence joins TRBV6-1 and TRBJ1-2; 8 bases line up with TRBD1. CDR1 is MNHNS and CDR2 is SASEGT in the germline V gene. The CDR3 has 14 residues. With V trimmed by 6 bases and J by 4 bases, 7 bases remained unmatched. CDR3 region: CASSPLTGGYGYTF. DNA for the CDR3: TGTGCCAGCAGCCCCCTTACAGGGGGCTATGGCTACACCTTC.

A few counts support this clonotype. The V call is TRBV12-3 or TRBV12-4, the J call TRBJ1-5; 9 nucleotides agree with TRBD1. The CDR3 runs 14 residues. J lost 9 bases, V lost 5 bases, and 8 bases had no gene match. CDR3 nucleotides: TGTGCCAGCAGTATGGGACAGGGCAATTCGCCCCAGCATTTT. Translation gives CASSMGQGNSPQHF.

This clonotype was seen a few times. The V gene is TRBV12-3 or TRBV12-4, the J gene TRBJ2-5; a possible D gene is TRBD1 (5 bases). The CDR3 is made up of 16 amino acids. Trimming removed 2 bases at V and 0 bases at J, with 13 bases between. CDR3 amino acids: CASSLNGAAYQETQYF. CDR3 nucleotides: TGTGCCAGCAGTTTAAATGGGGCTGCCTACCAAGAGACCCAGTACTTC.

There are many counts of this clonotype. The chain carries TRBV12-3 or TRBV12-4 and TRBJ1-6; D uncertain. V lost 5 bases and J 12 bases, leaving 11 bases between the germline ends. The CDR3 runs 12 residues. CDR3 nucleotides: TGTGCCAGCAGTCCAAGTCGGGTACCCCTCCACTTT. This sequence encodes CASSPSRVPLHF.

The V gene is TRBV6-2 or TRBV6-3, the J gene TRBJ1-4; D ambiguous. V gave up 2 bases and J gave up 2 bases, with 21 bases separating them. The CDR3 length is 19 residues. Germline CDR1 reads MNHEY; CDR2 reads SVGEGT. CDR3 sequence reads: CASSYTPGALPSTNEKLFF. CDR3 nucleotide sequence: TGTGCCAGCAGTTACACGCCGGGCGCCCTCCCTTCCACTAATGAAAAACTGTTTTTT.

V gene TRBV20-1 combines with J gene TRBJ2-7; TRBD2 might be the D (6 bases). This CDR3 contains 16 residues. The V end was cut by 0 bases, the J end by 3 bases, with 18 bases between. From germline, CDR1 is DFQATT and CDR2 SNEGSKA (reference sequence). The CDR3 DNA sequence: TGCAGTGCTAGAGATAGACAGCGGGCACTCTACTACGAGCAGTACTTC. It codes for CSARDRQRALYYEQYF.

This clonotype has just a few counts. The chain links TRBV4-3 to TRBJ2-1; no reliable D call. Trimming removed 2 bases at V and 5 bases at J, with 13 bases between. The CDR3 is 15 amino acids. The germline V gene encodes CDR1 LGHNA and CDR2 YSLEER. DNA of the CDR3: TGCGCCAGCAGCCAATTTCAAACAGCACACAATGAGCAGTTCTTC. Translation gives CASSQFQTAHNEQFF.

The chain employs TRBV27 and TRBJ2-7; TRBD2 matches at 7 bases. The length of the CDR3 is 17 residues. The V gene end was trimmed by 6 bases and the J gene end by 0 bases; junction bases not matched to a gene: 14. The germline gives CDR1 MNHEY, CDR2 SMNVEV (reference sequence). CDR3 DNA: TGTGCCAGCAGGATGAGAAAAGCGGGGTCGAGCTCCTACGAGCAGTACTTC. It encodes CASRMRKAGSSSYEQYF.

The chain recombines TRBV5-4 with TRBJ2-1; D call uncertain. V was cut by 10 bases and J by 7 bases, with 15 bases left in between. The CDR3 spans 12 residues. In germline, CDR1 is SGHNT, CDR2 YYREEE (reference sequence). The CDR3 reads CAVGSLQNEQFF. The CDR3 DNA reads TGTGCCGTCGGATCGCTCCAGAATGAGCAGTTCTTC.

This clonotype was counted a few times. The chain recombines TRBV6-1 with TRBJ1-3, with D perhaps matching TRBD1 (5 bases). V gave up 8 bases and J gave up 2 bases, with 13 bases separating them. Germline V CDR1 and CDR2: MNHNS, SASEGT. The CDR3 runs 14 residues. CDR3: CASLLGGAGNTIYF. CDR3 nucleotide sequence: TGTGCCAGCCTTCTGGGGGGTGCTGGAAACACCATATATTTT.

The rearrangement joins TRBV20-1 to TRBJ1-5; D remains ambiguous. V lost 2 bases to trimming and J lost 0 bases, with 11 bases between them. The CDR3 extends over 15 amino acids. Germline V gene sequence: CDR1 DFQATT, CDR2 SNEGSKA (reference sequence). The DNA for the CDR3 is TGCAGTGCTAGAAGTCAGCCATATAGCAATCAGCCCCAGCATTTT. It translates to CSARSQPYSNQPQHF.

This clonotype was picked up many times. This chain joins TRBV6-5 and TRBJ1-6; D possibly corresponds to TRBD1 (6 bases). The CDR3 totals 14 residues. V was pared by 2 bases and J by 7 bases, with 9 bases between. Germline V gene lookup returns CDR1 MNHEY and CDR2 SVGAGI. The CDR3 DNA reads TGTGCCAGCAGTTACGGGGGCCTCAATTCACCCCTCCACTTT. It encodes CASSYGGLNSPLHF.

CDR3 amino acids: CASSSRRAAETQYF. CDR3 DNA sequence: TGTGCCAGCAGTTCCCGCAGGGCCGCGGAGACCCAGTACTTC. The V and J genes are TRBV27 and TRBJ2-5; the D gene is possibly TRBD1 (5 bases). Germline V gene lookup returns CDR1 MNHEY and CDR2 SMNVEV (reference sequence). This CDR3 spans 14 amino acids. The V and J ends lost 4 bases and 5 bases respectively, with 14 bases between them.

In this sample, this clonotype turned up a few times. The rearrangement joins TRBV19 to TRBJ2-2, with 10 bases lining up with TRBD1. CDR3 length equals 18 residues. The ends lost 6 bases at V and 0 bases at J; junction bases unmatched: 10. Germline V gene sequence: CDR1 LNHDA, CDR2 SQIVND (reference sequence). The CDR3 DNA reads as TGTGCCAGTAGCATCCTCCCCGGACAGGGGGCGAACACCGGGGAGCTGTTTTTT. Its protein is CASSILPGQGANTGELFF.